Described below is a single T cell receptor beta chain sequence and its context. Its antigen is unknown. TCRdb's table, derived via immunoSEQ multiplex PCR, lists solely in-frame clones and lacks some. The data show roughly 42,000 clones, less than 90% seen once. The CDR3 sequence is 15 residues long. Germline V gene sequence: CDR1 MNHEY, CDR2 SVGAGI. The V and J ends lost 1 base and 4 bases respectively, with 10 bases between them. This sample was included in a study of lymphopenia after photon versus proton radiotherapy. Notes on the study in general: Post-nadir diversity loss with photons came from oligoclonal expansion, particularly CD8+ Temra cells. Only patients who died were analyzed for survival; proton advantage is unproven.

The input for sequencing was peripheral blood, taken from a patient treated with photon-based radiotherapy. This TCR was recovered from a man between 40 and 49 years old with gastric cancer. This chain connects TRBV6-5 to TRBJ2-2; D is perhaps TRBD1 (6 bases). CDR3 sequence: CASSYYRAATGELFF. The CDR3 nucleotides read TGTGCCAGCAGTTACTACAGGGCGGCCACCGGGGAGCTGTTTTTT.